Listed below are T cell receptor beta chains from one sample, sequenced in a study of Ad26.COV2.S vaccination and SARS-CoV-2 variants. The method was immunoSEQ multiplex PCR; TCRdb's version includes in-frame clones alone and lacks a portion of them. The sample yields about 480,000 clones, about 83% seen once. Sequences were derived from peripheral blood, sampled in a trial of Ad26.COV2.S vaccine versus placebo. These receptors were taken from a person between 18 and 65 years old who received the Ad26.COV2.S COVID-19 vaccine or a placebo. Each CDR3 is given with its conserved first and last residue. D genes are given only for firm matches. Rows may omit the clone size; those that give it use once, few, many or a size class.

v_call,j_call,clone_size,d_call,cdr3_nt,cdr3_aa
TRBV27,TRBJ1-2,once,NA,TGTGCCAGCAGCCCGGGATGGTATGGCTACACCTTC,CASSPGWYGYTF
TRBV19,TRBJ1-6,NA,NA,TGTGCCAGTAGCCCAGGCGGGACCCTAAATTCACCCCTCCACTTT,CASSPGGTLNSPLHF
TRBV2,TRBJ1-2,once,NA,TGTGCCAGCATTCGGGAGACCCGTACTAACTATGGCTACACCTTC,CASIRETRTNYGYTF
TRBV6-2/TRBV6-3,TRBJ1-3,NA,TRBD1,TGTGCCAGCAGTTATCCGAGGGGGCCTGATGGAAACACCATATATTTT,CASSYPRGPDGNTIYF
TRBV7-9,TRBJ2-5,once,NA,TGTGCCAGCAGCTTAGCGCGGGACAGCAACAAAGAGACCCAGTACTTC,CASSLARDSNKETQYF
TRBV6-5,TRBJ2-3,NA,NA,TGTGCCATCCATGGACCGCGGGATACGCAGTATTTT,CAIHGPRDTQYF
TRBV7-8,TRBJ2-1,NA,TRBD2,TGTGCCAGCAGCTTAACTAGCGGGAGTCCACAGTTCTTC,CASSLTSGSPQFF
TRBV6-1,TRBJ2-5,NA,TRBD2,TGTGCCAGCGACCTCTTGGGTAGCGGGAGGGAGACCCAGTACTTC,CASDLLGSGRETQYF
TRBV3-1/TRBV3-2,TRBJ2-7,NA,TRBD2,TGTGCCAGCAGCCTACAGGGACTAGCAAGTGGGGAGCAGTACTTC,CASSLQGLASGEQYF
TRBV4-3,TRBJ2-1,NA,NA,TGCGCCAGCAGCCAAGGTCCAGGCAATGAGCAGTTCTTC,CASSQGPGNEQFF
TRBV28,TRBJ1-4,NA,TRBD1,TGTGCCAGCAGTTTGCGCAGAGGGGGCGCGGGGGAAAAACTGTTTTTT,CASSLRRGGAGEKLFF
TRBV5-1,TRBJ2-3,NA,NA,TGCGCCAGCAGCTTTGGAGGGTCCGGGTGGAATACGCAGTATTTT,CASSFGGSGWNTQYF
TRBV5-8,TRBJ2-5,NA,NA,TGTGCCAGCAGCTTGGTGAGGGAGACCCAGTACTTC,CASSLVRETQYF
TRBV19,TRBJ1-5,few,NA,TGTGCCAGTAGTATAGTACAAGGTAGGAATCAGCCCCAGCATTTT,CASSIVQGRNQPQHF
TRBV27,TRBJ2-3,few,NA,TGTGCCAGCAAGTTAGGGGGTCGAACAGATACGCAGTATTTT,CASKLGGRTDTQYF
TRBV11-2,TRBJ2-7,NA,NA,TGTGCCAGCAGCTTAGGAAGGGTCGAGCAGTACTTC,CASSLGRVEQYF
TRBV5-4,TRBJ2-6,NA,NA,TGTGCCAGCAGGGGATCTGGGGCCAACGTCCTGACTTTC,CASRGSGANVLTF
TRBV5-1,TRBJ1-3,NA,NA,TGCGCCAGCAGCTTGGTGGCCAACTCTGGAAACACCATATATTTT,CASSLVANSGNTIYF
TRBV21-1,TRBJ2-7,NA,NA,TGTGCCAGCAGCAGACGACAACATGGGACTGGCGCTTATCACGAGCAGTACTTC,CASSRRQHGTGAYHEQYF
TRBV9,TRBJ1-4,NA,TRBD1,TGTGCCAGCAGCGCGAGTCCCCCCACAGGGGTTGGTGAAAAACTGTTTTTT,CASSASPPTGVGEKLFF
TRBV29-1,TRBJ2-7,NA,NA,TGCAGCGTTGAAGAGCGGGTAGGTTTCTCCGAGCAGTACTTC,CSVEERVGFSEQYF
TRBV7-8,TRBJ1-3,NA,NA,TGTGCCAGCAGCCTTACAGGAAACACCATATATTTT,CASSLTGNTIYF
TRBV5-1,TRBJ1-5,NA,NA,TGCGCCAGCAGCTGGAGCCCAGGGGATAATCAGCCCCAGCATTTT,CASSWSPGDNQPQHF
TRBV7-6,TRBJ2-1,NA,TRBD2,TGTGCCAGCAGCTTAGCAGCGGGATGGTACAATGAGCAGTTCTTC,CASSLAAGWYNEQFF
TRBV4-3,TRBJ2-3,NA,NA,TGCGCCAGCAGCCAGGAGGGGGCCCTATCTCGCACAGATACGCAGTATTTT,CASSQEGALSRTDTQYF
TRBV7-2,TRBJ1-1,NA,NA,TGTGCCAGCAGCAACCAAGTTAACAGGCGGCTTGAAGCTTTCTTT,CASSNQVNRRLEAFF